This passage covers 7 T cell receptor beta chains from one sample sequenced in a study of T cells in localized non-small cell lung cancer. Sequencing used immunoSEQ multiplex PCR; TCRdb keeps in-frame clones, though not all of them. This sample carries tens of thousands of clones, roughly 89% of them seen once, and the ten largest clones take less than 25%. The sample in question was peripheral blood, obtained before any cancer treatment. The receptors shown here come from a man aged 35-75 years with stage I squamous cell lung carcinoma.

The chain couples TRBV5-1 to TRBJ1-3; D is uncertain. Trimming pared 0 bases from V and 0 bases from J, leaving 10 bases between. This CDR3 spans 16 amino acids. Germline V gene data show CDR1 as SGHRS and CDR2 as YFSETQ. The CDR3 here is CASSLGQARSGNTIYF. The CDR3 region has the DNA TGCGCCAGCAGCTTGGGGCAGGCACGCTCTGGAAACACCATATATTTT.

The DNA of the CDR3 is TGTGCCAGCAGTTTGGAGCCAGGGTTTAGTCAATATCGAGGCTACACCTTC. Protein product: CASSLEPGFSQYRGYTF. The V gene is TRBV28, the J gene TRBJ1-2; D might be TRBD1 (5 bases). V dropped 3 bases and J dropped 8 bases, with 25 bases sitting between them. In germline, CDR1 is MDHEN, CDR2 SYDVKM. CDR3 size: 17 residues.

The chain is built from TRBV5-1 and TRBJ2-7; D is unresolved. V lost 0 bases to trimming and J lost 2 bases, with 6 bases between them. The CDR3 totals 13 residues. The germline gives CDR1 SGHRS, CDR2 YFSETQ. This CDR3 reads CASSLDGTYEQYF. In nucleotides, the CDR3 is TGCGCCAGCAGCTTGGACGGAACCTACGAGCAGTACTTC.

The CDR3 sequence is CAWTLPGTSLWETQYF. The CDR3 DNA is TGTGCCTGGACCCTCCCCGGGACTAGCCTCTGGGAGACCCAGTACTTC. The chain is built from TRBV30 and TRBJ2-5, with 9 bases lining up with TRBD2. The CDR3 runs 16 residues. V shed 4 bases and J 5 bases; nucleotides not matched to a gene: 14. CDR1 is GTSNPN, CDR2 SVGIG, per germline (reference sequence).

The rearrangement joins TRBV9 to TRBJ2-3; perhaps TRBD2 as D (6 bases). Trimming took off 4 bases at V and 4 bases at J, with 10 bases between the two ends. CDR3 length: 13 amino acids. Germline V lookup: CDR1 SGDLS, CDR2 YYNGEE. CDR3 DNA: TGTGCCAGCAGCCCCTCGGGGGCAGATACGCAGTATTTT. Its protein is CASSPSGADTQYF.

The chain employs TRBV5-4 and TRBJ2-2; 7 nucleotides match TRBD2. The CDR3 is 16 amino acids. Looked up from germline, CDR1 is SGHNT and CDR2 is YYREEE (reference sequence). V was clipped by 4 bases and J by 6 bases; unmatched bases: 12. CDR3 in DNA: TGTGCCAGCAGCCCGGCCGGGGGGAGAGGTTCCGGGGAGCTGTTTTTT. It is translated as CASSPAGGRGSGELFF.

V and J are TRBV5-1 and TRBJ1-1; 8 positions match TRBD1. Trimming removed 3 bases from V and 3 bases from J; junction bases left unmatched: 7. The CDR3 spans 15 residues. In germline, CDR1 is SGHRS, CDR2 YFSETQ. The CDR3 here is CASSSREQGDTEAFF. The DNA of the CDR3 is TGCGCCAGCAGCTCGAGGGAACAGGGGGACACTGAAGCTTTCTTT. The whole variable domain, remainder taken from reference TRBV5-1 and TRBJ1-1, is KAGVTQTPRYLIKTRGQQVTLSCSPISGHRSVSWYQQTPGQGLQFLFEYFSETQRNKGNFPGRFSGRQFSNSRSEMNVSTLELGDSALYLCASSSREQGDTEAFFGQGTRLTVV.